These 3 T cell receptor beta chains share one sample of origin, sequenced in a study of T cells after yellow fever vaccination. TCRdb itself ran the 5' RACE reads through MiXCR, one entry per CDR3 protein. Altogether some 150,000 distinct CDR3 sequences are present, approximately 9.7% being singletons, with the ten largest covering roughly 33%. This material consisted of CD8+ T cells sorted from PBMCs, taken 45 days after the yellow fever booster vaccination. Receptors originate from a man aged 18 to 35 who received the YFV17D yellow fever vaccine.

The chain is built from TRBV2 and TRBJ2-2; D remains ambiguous. There are 14 residues in the CDR3. The ends were cut back, 4 bases at V and 1 base at J, with 7 bases in the middle. Germline V lookup: CDR1 SNHLY, CDR2 FYNNEI. CDR3 DNA sequence: TGTGCCAGCAGTGGGACGGAGAACACCGGGGAGCTGTTTTTT. It translates to CASSGTENTGELFF.

The chain has TRBV6-1 and TRBJ2-3; possible D gene TRBD2, 5 bases. The CDR3 is made up of 17 amino acids. V lost 4 bases and J lost 2, with 19 bases in between. The germline gives CDR1 MNHNS, CDR2 SASEGT. DNA of the CDR3: TGTGCCAGCAGTGTGGGCCTAGCCCTATTCAACACAGATACGCAGTATTTT. Amino acid sequence: CASSVGLALFNTDTQYF.

This clonotype has only a few counts. This chain joins TRBV18 and TRBJ1-1; 10 nucleotides agree with TRBD1. Trimming took 6 bases from V and 7 from J; bases not matched to a gene: 11. CDR3 length: 15 residues. Germline loops: CDR1 KGHSH, CDR2 LQKENI. CDR3 protein: CASSIAGTGAFEAFF. The CDR3 region has the DNA TGTGCCAGCTCGATTGCCGGGACAGGGGCGTTTGAAGCTTTCTTT.